Detailed here is one T cell receptor (beta chain). The data originate from a study of OX40 agonist ivuxolimab in advanced cancers. The germline V and J ends were trimmed by 0 bases and 9 bases, with 9 bases remaining between them. In germline, CDR1 is MNHEY, CDR2 SVGAGI. There are 13 residues in the CDR3. Assay: immunoSEQ multiplex PCR; the TCRdb copy retains only in-frame clones and omits some. Of about 48,000 clones listed, about 90% are singletons. The sample in question was CD4+ or CD8+ T cells sorted from blood, obtained in a trial of the OX40 agonist ivuxolimab. The chain uses TRBV6-5 and TRBJ2-1, with a possible D match to TRBD2 (6 bases). This clonotype was sampled from an adult with an advanced solid tumor such as melanoma, head and neck, liver or kidney cancer. CDR3 in DNA: TGTGCCAGCAGTTACTCCGACGGGGGTGAGCAGTTCTTC. This translates into CASSYSDGGEQFF.